One and the same sample provided the 6 T cell receptor beta chains below, sequenced in a study of radiotherapy plus CTLA-4 blockade in lung cancer. This table comes from immunoSEQ multiplex PCR, and its TCRdb copy is limited to in-frame clones, with some not included. The sample gives 53,000 or so clones, 86% of which show up once; roughly 17% is in the top ten. Specimen: peripheral blood, collected from a patient treated with radiotherapy plus ipilimumab. All receptors derive from a human donor with non-small cell lung cancer that progressed on radiotherapy plus ipilimumab. Some clones in this sample may be carry-over from other donors' samples.

V is TRBV29-1 and J is TRBJ2-2; D is ambiguous. The V and J ends lost 4 bases and 4 bases respectively, with 13 bases between them. From germline, CDR1 is SQVTM and CDR2 ANQGSEA. The CDR3 sequence is 14 residues long. The CDR3 sequence is CSVGATDATGELFF. The CDR3 DNA sequence: TGCAGCGTTGGCGCCACAGACGCCACCGGGGAGCTGTTTTTT.

The chain joins TRBV2 to TRBJ1-1, with D possibly being TRBD1 (6 bases). Germline assignment: CDR1 SNHLY and CDR2 FYNNEI. The germline V and J ends were trimmed by 4 bases and 1 base, with 13 bases remaining between them. This CDR3 is 15 amino acids long. CDR3 in DNA: TGTGCCAGCAGTGGAGACAGGTCGGGGAACACTGAAGCTTTCTTT. It codes for CASSGDRSGNTEAFF.

The gene calls are TRBV5-1 and TRBJ2-2; 7 bases are shared with TRBD2. The V gene end was trimmed by 3 bases and the J gene end by 1 base; junction bases not matched to a gene: 9. The germline V gene encodes CDR1 SGHRS and CDR2 YFSETQ. CDR3 length: 17 residues. The CDR3 spells CASSSGWGTMNTGELFF. DNA of the CDR3: TGCGCCAGCAGCTCGGGGTGGGGGACTATGAACACCGGGGAGCTGTTTTTT. The variable domain in full, with the rest retrieved from reference TRBV5-1 and TRBJ2-2, is KAGVTQTPRYLIKTRGQQVTLSCSPISGHRSVSWYQQTPGQGLQFLFEYFSETQRNKGNFPGRFSGRQFSNSRSEMNVSTLELGDSALYLCASSSGWGTMNTGELFFGEGSRLTVL.

The J gene is TRBJ2-1, the V gene TRBV9, with 7 bases identical to TRBD2. Germline lookup yields CDR1 SGDLS and CDR2 YYNGEE. This CDR3 comprises 15 residues. J lost 5 bases, V lost 0 bases, and 5 bases had no gene match. The CDR3 spells CASSVEGRENNEQFF. For the CDR3, the DNA is TGTGCCAGCAGCGTAGAAGGGCGGGAGAACAATGAGCAGTTCTTC.

With regard to this clone: This sample includes further DNA sequences coding for the same CDR3. The CDR3 nucleotides read TGTGCCAGCAGCCAAAAAATAGGGGGGGACACTGAAGCTTTCTTT. This gives the protein CASSQKIGGDTEAFF. This rearrangement joins TRBV4-2 to TRBJ1-1; D may be TRBD1 (6 bases). Germline-derived CDR1 and CDR2 are LGHNA and YNFKEQ. V shed 2 bases and J shed 3 bases, with 13 bases lying between them. This CDR3 contains 15 residues.

The rearrangement links TRBV10-2 to TRBJ1-6, with 8 nucleotides matching TRBD1. V dropped 7 bases and J dropped 10; count of bases not matched to a gene: 9. The CDR3 consists of 14 residues. CDR1 is WSHSY, CDR2 SAAADI, per germline. For the CDR3, the DNA is TGCGCCAGCATTGAAGACAGGGGCGGCTCACCCCTCCACTTT. It specifies CASIEDRGGSPLHF.